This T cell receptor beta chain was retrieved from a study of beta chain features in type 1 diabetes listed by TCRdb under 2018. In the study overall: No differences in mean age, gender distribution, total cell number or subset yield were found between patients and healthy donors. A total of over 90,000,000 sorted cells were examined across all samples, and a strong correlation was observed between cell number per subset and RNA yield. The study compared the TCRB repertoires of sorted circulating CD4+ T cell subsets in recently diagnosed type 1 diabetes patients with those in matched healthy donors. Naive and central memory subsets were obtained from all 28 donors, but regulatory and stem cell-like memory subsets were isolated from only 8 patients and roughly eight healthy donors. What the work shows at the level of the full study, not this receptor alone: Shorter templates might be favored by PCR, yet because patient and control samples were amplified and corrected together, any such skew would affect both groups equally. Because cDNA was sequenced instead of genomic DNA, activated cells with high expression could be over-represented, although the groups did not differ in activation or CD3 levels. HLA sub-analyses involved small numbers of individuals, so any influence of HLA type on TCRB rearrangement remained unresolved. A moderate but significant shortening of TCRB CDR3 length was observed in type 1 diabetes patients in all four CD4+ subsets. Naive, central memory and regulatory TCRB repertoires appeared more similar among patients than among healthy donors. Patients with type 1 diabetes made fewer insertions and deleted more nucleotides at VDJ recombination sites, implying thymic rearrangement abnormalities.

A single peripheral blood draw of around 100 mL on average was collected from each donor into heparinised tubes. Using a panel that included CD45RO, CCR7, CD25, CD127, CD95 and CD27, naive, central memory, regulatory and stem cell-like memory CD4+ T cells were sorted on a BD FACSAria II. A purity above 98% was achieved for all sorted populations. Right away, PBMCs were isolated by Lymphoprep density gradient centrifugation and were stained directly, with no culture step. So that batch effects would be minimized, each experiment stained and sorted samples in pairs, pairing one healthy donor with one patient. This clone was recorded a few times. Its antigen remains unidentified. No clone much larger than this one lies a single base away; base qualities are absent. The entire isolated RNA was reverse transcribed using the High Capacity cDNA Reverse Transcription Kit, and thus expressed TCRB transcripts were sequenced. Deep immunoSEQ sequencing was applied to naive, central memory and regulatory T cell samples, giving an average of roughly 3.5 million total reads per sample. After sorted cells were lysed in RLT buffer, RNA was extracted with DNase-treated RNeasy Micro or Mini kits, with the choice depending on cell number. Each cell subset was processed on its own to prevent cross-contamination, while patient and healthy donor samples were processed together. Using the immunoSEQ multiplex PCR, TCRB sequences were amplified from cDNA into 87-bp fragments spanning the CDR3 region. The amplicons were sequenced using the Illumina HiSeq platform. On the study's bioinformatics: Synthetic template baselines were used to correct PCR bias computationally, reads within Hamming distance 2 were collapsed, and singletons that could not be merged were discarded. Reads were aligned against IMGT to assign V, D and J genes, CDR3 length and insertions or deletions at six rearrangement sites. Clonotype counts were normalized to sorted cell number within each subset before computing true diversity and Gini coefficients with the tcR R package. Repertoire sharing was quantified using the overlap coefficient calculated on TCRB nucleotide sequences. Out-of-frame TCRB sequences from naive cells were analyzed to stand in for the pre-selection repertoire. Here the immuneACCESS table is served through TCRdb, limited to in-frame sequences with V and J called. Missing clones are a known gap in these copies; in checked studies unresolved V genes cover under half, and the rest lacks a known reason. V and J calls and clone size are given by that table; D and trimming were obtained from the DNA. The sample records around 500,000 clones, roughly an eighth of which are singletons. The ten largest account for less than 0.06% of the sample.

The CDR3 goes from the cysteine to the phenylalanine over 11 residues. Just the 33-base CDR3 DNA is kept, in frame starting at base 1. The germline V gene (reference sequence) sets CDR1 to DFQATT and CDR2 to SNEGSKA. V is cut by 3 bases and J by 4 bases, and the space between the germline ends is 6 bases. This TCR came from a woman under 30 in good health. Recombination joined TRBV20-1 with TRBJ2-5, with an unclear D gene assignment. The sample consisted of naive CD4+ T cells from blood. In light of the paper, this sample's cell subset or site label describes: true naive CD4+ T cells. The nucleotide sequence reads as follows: TGCAGTGCTAGGAAGTCAGAGACCCAGTACTTC. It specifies CSARKSETQYF.